These 13 T cell receptor beta chains were sequenced from one sample in a study of siplizumab effects on memory and regulatory T cells. Produced via immunoSEQ multiplex PCR; TCRdb's table is partial and in-frame only. The sample yields under 100,000 clones, over 80% seen once. Sequencing was performed on Tregs sorted from blood. Receptor source: a human donor in good health.

The J gene is TRBJ1-2, the V gene TRBV5-5; 7 bases are a match to TRBD1. V was pared by 3 bases and J by 5 bases, with 7 bases of the junction left unmatched. CDR3 size: 14 residues. The V gene's germline CDR1 is SGHKS and CDR2 YYEKEE (reference sequence). Here the CDR3 reads CASSWLQGGYGYTF. CDR3 nucleotide sequence: TGTGCCAGCAGCTGGTTGCAGGGGGGATATGGCTACACCTTC. Based on the CDR3 plus reference TRBV5-5 and TRBJ1-2, the full variable domain is DAGVTQSPTHLIKTRGQQVTLRCSPISGHKSVSWYQQVLGQGPQFIFQYYEKEERGRGNFPDRFSARQFPNYSSELNVNALLLGDSALYLCASSWLQGGYGYTFGSGTRLTVV.

Of note for this clone: The same CDR3 can be traced to other DNA sequences in this sample. The chain couples TRBV7-9 to TRBJ1-1; D is unclear. This CDR3 has 13 residues. The germline V gene encodes CDR1 SEHNR and CDR2 FQNEAQ (reference sequence). The V gene lost 1 base and the J gene lost 1 base, with 4 bases spanning the gap. This CDR3 is CASSLEGNTEAFF. The CDR3 DNA follows: TGTGCCAGCAGCTTAGAGGGGAACACTGAAGCTTTCTTT. The entire variable domain, with the rest obtained from reference TRBV7-9 and TRBJ1-1, is as follows: DTGVSQNPRHKITKRGQNVTFRCDPISEHNRLYWYRQTLGQGPEFLTYFQNEAQLEKSRLLSDRFSAERPKGSFSTLEIQRTEQGDSAMYLCASSLEGNTEAFFGQGTRLTVV.

A remark on this clone: A junction boundary mismatches the germline segment, possibly from a read error. The chain couples TRBV5-1 to TRBJ2-7; D remains ambiguous. The CDR3 is 12 residues long. The V gene's germline CDR1 is SGHRS and CDR2 YFSETQ. CDR3 region: CASSSGEYGQYF. DNA of the CDR3: TGCGCCAGCAGCTCGGGCGAGTACGGGCAGTACTTC.

The rearrangement uses TRBV19 and TRBJ2-7, with no clear D. CDR3 length: 15 amino acids. V was cut by 5 bases and J by 0 bases, with 14 bases left in between. Germline CDR1 is LNHDA and CDR2 is SQIVND (reference sequence). The CDR3: CASSAPGPSSYEQYF. CDR3 sequence (DNA): TGTGCCAGTAGTGCTCCCGGGCCAAGCTCCTACGAGCAGTACTTC.

The rearrangement links TRBV18 to TRBJ1-5; TRBD1 aligns across 8 bases. The V segment lost 4 bases and the J segment 5 bases; nucleotides outside the gene matches: 4. This CDR3 is built from 14 residues. Germline V CDR1 and CDR2: KGHSH, LQKENI. CDR3 nucleotide sequence: TGTGCCAGCTCACGACAGGGGAAGGATCAGCCCCAGCATTTT. Amino acids: CASSRQGKDQPQHF.

This chain connects TRBV18 to TRBJ2-1, with TRBD1 identical over 7 bases. This CDR3 contains 14 residues. The V and J ends lost 2 bases and 5 bases, in that order; junction bases with no gene match: 3. CDR1 is KGHSH, CDR2 LQKENI, per germline. As DNA, the CDR3 is TGTGCCAGCTCACCATCGGGACAGAACAATGAGCAGTTCTTC. Translating it yields CASSPSGQNNEQFF.

The rearrangement links TRBV6-6 to TRBJ1-1; TRBD1 might be the D (6 bases). Germline V gives CDR1 MNHNY, CDR2 SVGAGI (reference sequence). This CDR3 spans 14 amino acids. Trimming stripped 0 bases from V and 4 bases from J, with 9 bases between. CDR3 nucleotide sequence: TGTGCCAGCAGTTACTCAGGGGGTTTCACTGAAGCTTTCTTT. Amino acids: CASSYSGGFTEAFF.

The V gene is TRBV5-1, the J gene TRBJ1-5; TRBD1 aligns across 9 bases. The CDR3 runs to 15 residues. Germline V gene sequence: CDR1 SGHRS, CDR2 YFSETQ. V lost 4 bases and J lost 7; bases outside the gene matches: 9. CDR3 sequence (DNA): TGCGCCAGCAGCCTCGGGACAGGGAAAGGGCAGCCCCAGCATTTT. This sequence encodes CASSLGTGKGQPQHF.

The V gene is TRBV10-3, the J gene TRBJ1-2; 11 nucleotides match TRBD1. The germline CDR1 and CDR2 sequences are ENHRY and SYGVKD. The CDR3 extends over 13 amino acids. The trim removed 8 bases at V and 7 bases at J, leaving 6 bases unmatched. The DNA for the CDR3 is TGTGCCATCTCAGGACAGGGGGCGCGTGGCTACACCTTC. This translates into CAISGQGARGYTF.

The chain combines TRBV5-1 with TRBJ1-2; no clear D gene. The length of the CDR3 is 18 residues. V lost 2 bases to trimming and J lost 4 bases, with 24 bases between them. Per the germline V gene, CDR1 is SGHRS and CDR2 is YFSETQ. This CDR3 is CASSLSFGEVGLRYGYTF. The CDR3, as DNA: TGCGCCAGCAGCTTAAGTTTCGGGGAGGTGGGCCTCCGCTATGGCTACACCTTC.

The gene calls are TRBV28 and TRBJ1-5; 10 nucleotides agree with TRBD1. The CDR3 is 15 amino acids. CDR1 MDHEN and CDR2 SYDVKM come from the germline V gene. V was pared by 5 bases and J by 6 bases, with 7 bases of the junction left unmatched. The CDR3 is CASSPPTGGFQPQHF. In nucleotides, the CDR3 is TGTGCCAGCAGTCCACCGACAGGGGGCTTTCAGCCCCAGCATTTT.

The gene calls are TRBV5-1 and TRBJ2-1, with 9 bases matching TRBD2. This CDR3 has 15 amino acids. V shed 1 base, J shed 5 bases, and the junction held 4 bases outside the gene matches. Germline-derived CDR1 and CDR2 are SGHRS and YFSETQ. The CDR3 DNA sequence: TGCGCCAGCAGCTTGCGTGCGGGGGGGAACAATGAGCAGTTCTTC. Translating gives CASSLRAGGNNEQFF.

The chain is built from TRBV5-6 and TRBJ1-2; TRBD1 matches 7 bases. Per the germline V gene, CDR1 is SGHDT and CDR2 is YYEEEE. The CDR3 extends over 13 amino acids. J lost 2 bases, V lost 4 bases, and 2 bases had no gene match. The CDR3 loop reads CASSGGQNYGYTF. Written as DNA, the CDR3 is TGTGCCAGCAGCGGGGGACAGAACTATGGCTACACCTTC. The full variable domain, completed using reference TRBV5-6 and TRBJ1-2, is DAGVTQSPTHLIKTRGQQVTLRCSPKSGHDTVSWYQQALGQGPQFIFQYYEEEERQRGNFPDRFSGHQFPNYSSELNVNALLLGDSALYLCASSGGQNYGYTFGSGTRLTVV.